Sequencing of this T cell receptor beta chain was carried out in a study of blood T cell repertoires in COVID-19. For the study at large: COVID-19 samples collected from the United States, Italy and Spain covered acute and convalescent phases. PBMCs, B-cell-depleted T cells, or T cells provided the cDNA or gDNA that made up the material.

Per the study methods: Reference gene primer amplification yielded estimated nucleated cell counts. Assay: immunoSEQ multiplex PCR; the TCRdb copy retains only in-frame clones and omits some. Clone size and the V and J calls come from that table; the DNA yielded D and trimming. The sample records over 200,000 clones, roughly nine tenths being singletons. The sample consisted of peripheral blood. This sequence was found in a man aged 25 to 40 with acute or convalescent COVID-19.

The DNA for the CDR3 is TGCGCCAGCAGCCAGACAGTTATGAACACTGAAGCTTTCTTT. Its protein product is CASSQTVMNTEAFF. The V call is TRBV5-1, the J call TRBJ1-1, with D possibly matching TRBD1 (5 bases). Germline V gene data show CDR1 as SGHRS and CDR2 as YFSETQ. The CDR3 length is 14 residues. V was shortened by 4 bases and J by 0 bases, with 10 bases between the two germline ends.